One sample yielded the 10 T cell receptor beta chains listed below, sequenced in a study of human T cells and chemical hapten exposure. Time point reported: patch test 2, 6 weeks after DPC sensitization. This sample's treatment: therapeutic diphenylcyclopropenone sensitization with weekly scalp DPC. TCRdb ran MiXCR on the RACE reads and lists one entry per CDR3 protein. The data contain more than 85,000 distinct CDR3 sequences, approximately 10% of them seen just once; the ten biggest clones take up roughly 2%. The sequencing here drew on whole blood, taken in connection with sensitization to the hapten diphenylcyclopropenone (DPC). The source is a man aged 40-49 years with alopecia areata. Some clones in this sample may be carry-over from other donors' samples.

This clonotype has ten or more counts. J is TRBJ2-5 and V is TRBV20-1; TRBD2 is a possible D gene (5 bases). CDR1 DFQATT and CDR2 SNEGSKA come from the germline V gene (reference sequence). V was shortened by 1 base and J by 5 bases, with 11 bases between the two germline ends. The CDR3 totals 13 residues. This CDR3 is CSARVPGVETQYF. In DNA, the CDR3 is TGCAGTGCTAGAGTCCCCGGGGTGGAGACCCAGTACTTC.

The chain combines TRBV20-1 with TRBJ2-3; D is perhaps TRBD2 (6 bases). The length of the CDR3 is 17 residues. Germline assignment: CDR1 DFQATT and CDR2 SNEGSKA (reference sequence). Deletions cut 4 bases from V and 1 base from J, with 21 bases between. The CDR3 reads CSATHGTSFFGTDTQYF. The CDR3, as DNA: TGCAGTGCTACACACGGGACTTCGTTTTTTGGCACAGATACGCAGTATTTT.

This rearrangement joins TRBV29-1 to TRBJ2-1, with D possibly TRBD2 on 5 matching bases. The germline CDR1 and CDR2 sequences are SQVTM and ANQGSEA. V gave up 7 bases and J gave up 6 bases, with 13 bases separating them. The CDR3 is 12 amino acids. CDR3 nucleotides: TGCAGCGCGACTACAGACCGCAATGAGCAGTTCTTC. Residues: CSATTDRNEQFF.

This chain joins TRBV11-1 and TRBJ2-1; TRBD1 is a possible D gene (6 bases). This CDR3 has 17 residues. The V end was cut by 5 bases, the J end by 4 bases, with 21 bases between. CDR1 SGHAT and CDR2 FQDESV come from the germline V gene (reference sequence). CDR3 protein: CASSPSLWDTFYNEQFF. CDR3 bases: TGTGCCAGCAGCCCCTCTTTATGGGACACCTTTTACAATGAGCAGTTCTTC.

The V gene is TRBV7-2, the J gene TRBJ2-2; no clear D. Trimming left V 6 bases short and J 3 bases short, with 8 bases between. The length of the CDR3 is 13 residues. Per germline, CDR1 SGHTA and CDR2 FQGNSA. The CDR3 sequence is CASRTSYTGELFF. The CDR3 DNA reads as TGTGCCAGCAGAACATCTTACACCGGGGAGCTGTTTTTT.

The V call is TRBV7-2, the J call TRBJ1-4, with a tentative D call TRBD1 (6 bases). CDR1 SGHTA and CDR2 FQGNSA come from the germline V gene. The CDR3 is 14 residues long. The V end was cut by 6 bases, the J end by 5 bases, with 13 bases between. The CDR3 reads CASSSGTRNEKLFF. Written as DNA, the CDR3 is TGTGCCAGCAGTTCCGGGACACGAAATGAAAAACTGTTTTTT.

The chain uses TRBV19 and TRBJ1-5; the D gene is possibly TRBD1 (6 bases). Germline V gives CDR1 LNHDA, CDR2 SQIVND (reference sequence). The V end was cut by 6 bases, the J end by 4 bases, with 10 bases between. This CDR3 comprises 13 residues. The chain's CDR3 is CASSPRGNQPQHF. The CDR3, as DNA: TGTGCCAGTAGCCCTAGGGGGAATCAGCCCCAGCATTTT.

V is TRBV29-1 and J is TRBJ2-1; 7 positions agree with TRBD1. V gave up 4 bases and J gave up 0 bases; unmatched junction bases: 3. This CDR3 is 14 amino acids long. Germline V gives CDR1 SQVTM, CDR2 ANQGSEA. The CDR3 reads CSVVKGASYNEQFF. DNA for the CDR3: TGCAGCGTTGTGAAGGGGGCCTCCTACAATGAGCAGTTCTTC.

This clonotype was counted a few times. A junction boundary mismatches the germline segment, possibly from a read error. The V call is TRBV19, the J call TRBJ2-7; perhaps TRBD2 as D (6 bases). The CDR3 runs to 15 residues. The germline gives CDR1 LNHDA, CDR2 SQIVND (reference sequence). CDR3 loop: CASSNGGMSSYEQHF. In DNA form, the CDR3 reads TGTGCCAGTAGTAATGGCGGGATGAGCTCCTACGAGCAGCACTTC.

This clonotype was observed a handful of times. The V call is TRBV19, the J call TRBJ2-3; 8 nucleotides agree with TRBD2. Germline CDR1 is LNHDA and CDR2 is SQIVND (reference sequence). The V gene end was trimmed by 4 bases and the J gene end by 3 bases; junction bases not matched to a gene: 6. CDR3 size: 15 residues. CDR3 sequence: CASSNSGSATDTQYF. The CDR3 DNA reads as TGTGCCAGTAGTAACAGCGGGAGTGCGACAGATACGCAGTATTTT. Variable domain in full (rest from reference TRBV19 and TRBJ2-3): DGGITQSPKYLFRKEGQNVTLSCEQNLNHDAMYWYRQDPGQGLRLIYYSQIVNDFQKGDIAEGYSVSREKKESFPLTVTSAQKNPTAFYLCASSNSGSATDTQYFGPGTRLTVL.